This TCR beta chain emerged from a study of cytotoxic CD8 clonotypes in ibrutinib-treated CLL. Study-wide results and limits: Treatment left the uncommon public clonotypes either contracted or stable in frequency. Sampling time points were not equivalent between sustained-remission and progressing patients.

A note on this clone: Its specificity is unknown.

TCRdb's copy holds only in-frame clones and misses some; the assay was immunoSEQ multiplex PCR. The data contain about 50,000 clones, around 53% of them singletons. The TCR beta libraries used 2 to 2.5 micrograms of genomic DNA that came from cryopreserved PBMCs. Sequenced material: PBMCs, taken after 12 months of ibrutinib treatment. This TCR was recovered from a human donor with chronic lymphocytic leukemia.

The DNA for the CDR3 is TGTGCCAGCAGTTCTAATCTACGGACAGGCCTCTGGGGCTACACCTTC. Translating it yields CASSSNLRTGLWGYTF. The chain couples TRBV28 to TRBJ1-2; 7 positions match TRBD1. This CDR3 region has 16 residues. Germline V gene lookup returns CDR1 MDHEN and CDR2 SYDVKM. The junction had 16 bases not matched to a gene; V was cut back by 4 bases and J by 8 bases.